This section outlines one T cell receptor (beta chain) sequence together with its context. It has no known antigen specificity. No quality values exist for individual bases; no much larger clone is one base distant. These data come from a study of cytomegalovirus exposure and HLA in healthy donors listed by TCRdb under 2017. With regard to the full study: According to an earlier analysis of several hundred of the donors, about 179 million T cells yielded 90 million to 140 million unique TCR beta sequences and 276 Gb of sequence data. An early release covering roughly 600 HLA-typed donors comprised roughly 300 gigabases of sequencing data and 65 million to 100 million unique TCR sequences. Among the roughly 430 genotyped donors, approximately 82% belonged to the genetic ancestry cluster associated with self-reported Caucasian donors. The study aimed to test whether signatures of past pathogen exposure could be identified by cataloging public T cell receptors. Using immunosequencing, the study profiled T cell repertoires from approximately 700 subjects and related those repertoires to cytomegalovirus serostatus. Besides the first cohort of 500 to 700 subjects, a separate validation cohort made up of 120 different subjects was used. High-throughput TCR immunosequencing, statistical association of individual TCRs with disease status, and machine learning were combined to predict cytomegalovirus infection status. In a later analysis, previously published TCR beta repertoires from about 670 donors were re-analyzed and high-resolution HLA genotyping was added so that TCR occurrence patterns could be studied. Rather than drawing on any new phenotypic data, the later analysis identified candidate immune exposures from TCR beta sequences and the way those sequences occurred across donors. To decide whether each TCR beta V gene segment behaved as functional or pseudogenic, an earlier analysis of 587 of the donors relied on high-throughput TCR beta sequencing. Donor age, sex, ethnicity and CMV serostatus were compiled alongside the repertoire data. A later genetic analysis used genome-wide SNP genotypes for about 65% of the 666 donors, treating that subset as a discovery cohort. All discovery cohort repertoires had been generated on a single sequencing platform. HLA typing covered class I and class II loci at four-digit resolution. Typing coverage differed by locus: A, B, C, DRB1 and DQB1 were typed in roughly 629-630 donors, DQA1 in about 550, DPA1 in approximately 600, and DPB1 in just under 480. Because of strong linkage in the cohort, five DR-DQ haplotypes were treated as single units for association and clustering. Across some 400 genotyped donors of the cohort, an average of about 200,000 unique TCR beta nucleotide sequences per donor were sequenced, and roughly 17% of those sequences were non-productive.

The cohort consisted of hundreds of healthy bone marrow donors. Cohort members were all nominally healthy when sampled, although unrecorded immune exposures were likely present. The donor was CMV seronegative and was included in the group of around 320 seronegative cohort members. Each donor provided a peripheral blood sample, and peripheral blood mononuclear cells were used for TCR beta sequencing. The Qiagen DNeasy Blood Extraction Kit was used to extract genomic DNA from the blood cell samples. The paper as a whole reports these results and caveats: A later genetic analysis associated a missense DCLRE1C variant with V-gene and J-gene trimming of TCR beta chains, and an independent cohort replicated the association. In the study, approximately 150 TCR beta chains were listed as associated with cytomegalovirus. Because the 87-base-pair reads could not distinguish some IMGT-functional V segments, including TRBV6-2 and TRBV6-3, those segments were excluded. Compared with equally common non-associated chains, HLA-associated TCR beta chains in a later analysis were more clonally expanded and had lower generation probabilities. A later analysis reported that several top co-occurrence clusters appeared linked to parvovirus B19, influenza, CMV and Epstein-Barr virus. Specific HLA alleles were associated with over 15,000 TCR beta sequences at a false discovery rate of 0.05 in a later analysis. In an earlier analysis of approximately 590 of the donors, most TCR beta V segments appeared in productive rearrangements about 87% or about 30% of the time, broadly matching IMGT annotations. The cohort was sequenced for TCR beta chains only, and without alpha or paired-chain data the features that could be detected were limited. The classifier was reported to diagnose cytomegalovirus status with high specificity and sensitivity in both the original cohort and the validation cohort. Because HLA typing was missing for some donors at each locus, association tests included only the typed subset. When HLA alleles, especially DR and DQ, strongly co-occurred, attributing TCR associations to individual alleles was difficult. Most TCR sequences were observed very rarely across donors, whereas some public TCRs were present in many individuals. The only immune exposure information available for the cohort was CMV serostatus. According to a later genetic analysis, donors in an Asian-associated ancestry cluster had fewer N-insertions in productive TCRs than the roughly 670-donor mean. A group of highly shared sequence variants was considered likely to be a technical artifact of the sequencing pipeline. Correlated functional status among segregating V segments might reflect linkage disequilibrium, but an unknown experimental factor could not be ruled out. In vitro tests confirmed that a few of the cytomegalovirus-associated TCR beta chains recognize cytomegalovirus antigens. According to the authors, the approach could potentially be generalized to other disease states and immunological phenotypes. According to a later analysis, TCR association rates differed among HLA loci, with DRB1 alleles showing the most associated TCRs and HLA-C alleles showing the fewest. Sequencing depth was assumed to be roughly uniform across donors in the presence/absence analyses, though that assumption may not hold. A later analysis found that most CMV-associated TCR beta chains appeared HLA-restricted, with HLA associations seemingly driven largely by CMV exposure. Because counts were too low, seventeen rarely observed V segments, including chromosome 9 orphons, were left out of the earlier analysis of approximately 580 of the donors. A further reported finding was that TCR beta sequences accurately predicted the HLA-A and HLA-B alleles for most subjects in the first cohort.

Libraries were prepared through the immunoSEQ multiplex PCR assay. The multiplex PCR relied on a mix of 60 forward primers for TCR Vbeta segments and 13 reverse primers for TCR Jbeta segments. A multiplex PCR assay on genomic DNA amplified the CDR3 region of rearranged TCR beta genes. On the Illumina HiSeq System, the amplified TCR beta libraries were sequenced as 87-base-pair reads. As for the authors' bioinformatics: In a later analysis, tens of millions of unique TCR beta chains were counted across the 690 or so repertoires, and roughly 11 million of these chains were shared by at least two donors. Raw reads were error-corrected and collapsed into unique sequences with a nearest-neighbor algorithm that merged closely related sequences to remove PCR and sequencing errors. Alignment of CDR3 sequences to IMGT reference sequences was used to assign V, D and J gene segments. For a sequence to be retained, a match of at least six nucleotides was required to both a V gene segment and a J gene segment. Rearrangements were called productive when the CDR3 lacked stop codons and stayed in frame with V and J; all others were non-productive. Following IMGT convention, CDR3 was defined as the stretch from the second conserved V-encoded cysteine to the conserved J-encoded phenylalanine. The earlier analysis of 587 of the donors excluded any sequence lacking an unambiguous match to a single V gene segment. In an earlier analysis of 500 to 750 of the donors, V segments were called functional above 56.7% productive rearrangements and were called segregating when the between-donor standard deviation exceeded 5%. A statistical classification framework was built for diagnosing cytomegalovirus status from the catalog of TCR beta chain sequences. A later analysis assigned V and J genes by comparing TCR nucleotide sequences with IMGT/GENE-DB human TR gene sequences. A later analysis assigned CDR3 sequences and most-parsimonious VDJ recombination scenarios with the TCRdist pipeline. In a later analysis, every TCR beta chain was defined by the combination of its CDR3 amino acid sequence and its V-gene family, and reads without a unique V-gene family were dropped. In a later analysis, several hundred highly shared, low-generation-probability nucleotide sequences were removed to address suspected cross-contamination and a sequencing artifact. In a later analysis, a clonal expansion index was calculated for each public chain from normalized within-repertoire ranks of inferred template counts. Generation probabilities in a later analysis came from a VDJ recombination model fitted to out-of-frame rearrangements, and those results were checked against IGoR. In a later analysis, TCR-TCR, TCR-HLA and TCR-CMV co-occurrence was scored with hypergeometric tests, and a repertoire-size bias correction was applied to TCR pairs. To estimate false discovery rates, a later analysis permuted the HLA or CMV assignments 20 times. A later analysis grouped co-occurring TCRs with DBSCAN, adding TCRdist sequence similarity when clustering within HLA-allele-positive subsets. Repertoires with fewer than 30,000 or more than 120,000 public chains, plus five repertoires with anomalous nucleotide sharing, were excluded from co-occurrence clustering. TCRdb carries this immuneACCESS record with in-frame sequences only. Its versions omit some clonotypes, under half of them owing to an unresolved V gene in the studies checked, with the rest unexplained. From that table come the V and J calls and clone size; the DNA was used to work out D and trimming. The sample records 200,000 to 250,000 clones, 78% of which are singletons. 3% to 4% of the sample is in the top ten clones.

The germline V gene provides CDR1 MGHRA and CDR2 YSYEKL. Germline trimming: 3 bases from V, 0 bases from J; junction bases outside gene matches: 7. The CDR3 goes from the cysteine to the phenylalanine over 17 residues. Only the CDR3 DNA is retained, 51 bases long and in frame from the first base. This sequence originates from a male donor in good health and CMV-seronegative. The chain couples TRBV4-1 to TRBJ2-1, and 8 bases in between align with TRBD2. The specimen was PBMCs. At the DNA level, the sequence is TGCGCCAGCAGCCAGAGGAGCGGGAGTATCTCCTACAATGAGCAGTTCTTC. This translates into CASSQRSGSISYNEQFF.